What follows are 3 T cell receptor beta chains derived from one specimen sequenced in a study of T cell repertoires in cytomegalovirus infection. TCRdb reanalysed the reads using MiXCR and keeps one entry per CDR3 protein. The sample yields about 470,000 distinct CDR3 sequences, more than 40% seen once. No antigen has been assigned to these receptors. Sequencing was performed on cultured PBMCs, taken from culture after CMV antigen stimulation. All receptors derive from a human donor in good health (CMV status not recorded). Some clones in this sample may be carry-over from other donors' samples.

This rearrangement joins TRBV11-2 to TRBJ2-2; possibly TRBD1 or TRBD2 for D (5 bases each). V was shortened by 3 bases and J by 0 bases, with 8 bases between the two germline ends. Germline V CDR1 and CDR2: SGHAT, FQNNGV. The CDR3 has 15 residues. The CDR3 spells CASSFEGSNTGELFF. CDR3 in DNA: TGTGCCAGCAGCTTCGAGGGGTCGAACACCGGGGAGCTGTTTTTT. The full variable domain, its missing parts supplied by reference TRBV11-2 and TRBJ2-2, is EAGVAQSPRYKIIEKRQSVAFWCNPISGHATLYWYQQILGQGPKLLIQFQNNGVVDDSQLPKDRFSAERLKGVDSTLKIQPAKLEDSAVYLCASSFEGSNTGELFFGEGSRLTVL.

The V gene is TRBV6-8, the J gene TRBJ1-5; 8 bases match TRBD1. Germline lookup yields CDR1 MNHGY and CDR2 SAAAGT. The V and J ends lost 6 bases and 7 bases, in that order; junction bases with no gene match: 8. This CDR3 contains 14 residues. CDR3 residues: CASSWTGLGQPQHF. The CDR3, as DNA: TGTGCCAGCAGCTGGACAGGGCTCGGACAGCCCCAGCATTTT.

This clonotype appeared a few times. V and J are TRBV19 and TRBJ2-7; tentative D call: TRBD1 (6 bases). Trimming left V 6 bases short and J 0 bases short, with 12 bases between. Germline CDR1 reads LNHDA; CDR2 reads SQIVND (reference sequence). There are 14 residues in the CDR3. The CDR3 DNA reads TGTGCCAGTAGCCAGGACAGACTCTCCTACGAGCAGTACTTC. Residues: CASSQDRLSYEQYF.